The 19 T cell receptor beta chains in this list originate from one sample, sequenced in a study of cytomegalovirus exposure and HLA in healthy donors (dated 2017 in TCRdb). Libraries were constructed by the immunoSEQ multiplex PCR assay. For the multiplex PCR, a mixture combining 60 forward primers for TCR Vbeta segments and 13 reverse primers for TCR Jbeta segments was used. Imported from immuneACCESS, the table was reduced by TCRdb to in-frame sequences with V and J called. These copies leave out some clones; in studies compared against another copy, an unresolved V gene accounts for under half, and the cause of the remainder is not known. The sample contains 120,000 or so clones, about 80% of them found a single time. The top ten clones comprise around 1.8% of the sample. The sequenced sample consisted of PBMCs. The receptors here all came from a man aged 18 to 29 in good health and CMV-seronegative.

There are a few counts of this clone. This chain links TRBV4-2 with TRBJ1-1; unclear D gene. CDR1 and CDR2 from the germline V gene are LGHNA and YNFKEQ. Trimming took off 1 base at V and 1 base at J, with 10 bases between the two ends. The CDR3 extends over 15 amino acids. The CDR3 is CASSQGEERNTEAFF. The CDR3 coding sequence is TGTGCCAGCAGCCAAGGGGAGGAGAGGAACACTGAAGCTTTCTTT.

V usage is TRBV6-6 and J usage is TRBJ1-3; the D is unclear. Germline V gives CDR1 MNHNY, CDR2 SVGAGI (reference sequence). The CDR3 extends over 13 amino acids. The V end lost 5 bases, the J end lost 2 bases, and 7 bases lay between the germline ends. The DNA for the CDR3 is TGTGCCAGCAGTCTGGAGGCTGGAAACACCATATATTTT. Translating it yields CASSLEAGNTIYF.

In this sample, this clone turned up once. This rearrangement joins TRBV28 to TRBJ1-6; 9 bases match TRBD1. Looked up from germline, CDR1 is MDHEN and CDR2 is SYDVKM. J lost 7 bases, V lost 6 bases, and 7 bases had no gene match. The CDR3 covers 15 residues. The CDR3 region has the DNA TGTGCCAGCAGCCTACAGGGGACAGGGAATTCACCCCTCCACTTT. Translated: CASSLQGTGNSPLHF.

V is TRBV5-8 and J is TRBJ1-2; 8 nucleotides align to TRBD1. V lost 0 bases and J lost 7; bases outside the gene matches: 8. The germline gives CDR1 SGHTS, CDR2 YDEGEE. The CDR3 runs to 15 residues. CDR3 region: CASSLGISGGSGYTF. The CDR3 bases are TGTGCCAGCAGCTTGGGGATCTCAGGGGGCTCTGGCTACACCTTC.

CDR3 amino acids: CASSDTGNSNQPQHF. The CDR3 bases are TGTGCCAGCAGTGACACAGGGAATAGCAATCAGCCCCAGCATTTT. The V and J genes are TRBV2 and TRBJ1-5, with D perhaps TRBD1 (6 bases). V gave up 3 bases and J gave up 0 bases, with 9 bases separating them. Germline CDR1 reads SNHLY; CDR2 reads FYNNEI. The CDR3 length is 15 residues.

This clone came up a few times. This chain links TRBV4-1 with TRBJ2-3, with 7 bases identical to TRBD2. This CDR3 has 16 residues. The V and J ends lost 4 bases and 2 bases, in that order; junction bases with no gene match: 9. Germline CDR1 is MGHRA and CDR2 is YSYEKL. This chain's CDR3 is CASSPGTNLVTDTQYF. CDR3 sequence (DNA): TGCGCCAGCAGCCCCGGGACTAACTTAGTCACAGATACGCAGTATTTT.

In its sample, this clone was seen a few times. CDR3 nucleotide sequence: TGCGCCAGCAGCCTGATTGACAGGGTGAACACTGAAGCTTTCTTT. Its translation is CASSLIDRVNTEAFF. The V gene is TRBV5-1, the J gene TRBJ1-1; 7 nucleotides align to TRBD1. This CDR3 is built from 15 residues. Germline values: CDR1 SGHRS, CDR2 YFSETQ. Trimming took 4 bases from V and 0 from J; bases not matched to a gene: 6. Based on the CDR3 plus reference TRBV5-1 and TRBJ1-1, the full variable domain is KAGVTQTPRYLIKTRGQQVTLSCSPISGHRSVSWYQQTPGQGLQFLFEYFSETQRNKGNFPGRFSGRQFSNSRSEMNVSTLELGDSALYLCASSLIDRVNTEAFFGQGTRLTVV.

In this sample, this clone turned up a few times. This chain uses TRBV9 with TRBJ2-7, with D perhaps TRBD1 (8 bases). Germline V CDR1 and CDR2: SGDLS, YYNGEE. The germline V and J ends were trimmed by 0 bases and 3 bases, with 13 bases remaining between them. The CDR3 runs 15 residues. The CDR3 DNA follows: TGTGCCAGCAGCGTAGAGGACAGGGAGGGCTACGAGCAGTACTTC. Amino acids: CASSVEDREGYEQYF.

The V call is TRBV6-1, the J call TRBJ1-1; 7 bases map to TRBD1. The CDR3 runs 14 residues. Germline V gene data show CDR1 as MNHNS and CDR2 as SASEGT. The junction had 10 bases not matched to a gene; V was cut back by 7 bases and J by 5 bases. The CDR3: CASKPTGLGTEAFF. The CDR3 DNA reads TGTGCCAGCAAACCGACAGGGTTGGGGACTGAAGCTTTCTTT.

The V and J genes are TRBV7-6 and TRBJ2-1; 10 bases align to TRBD2. After removal of 5 bases from V and 3 bases from J, the junction contained 4 bases not matched to a gene. This CDR3 region has 15 residues. Germline V lookup: CDR1 SGHVS, CDR2 FNYEAQ. CDR3 sequence (DNA): TGTGCCAGCAGCCTGAGCGGGGGGGTCTACAATGAGCAGTTCTTC. It is translated as CASSLSGGVYNEQFF.

In nucleotides, the CDR3 is TGCGCCAGCAGCTTGGATAGGGCAGGGAAGGGCTACACCTTC. It is translated as CASSLDRAGKGYTF. The chain uses TRBV5-1 and TRBJ1-2; D possibly corresponds to TRBD1 (5 bases). This CDR3 comprises 14 residues. Germline loops: CDR1 SGHRS, CDR2 YFSETQ. The V end was cut by 0 bases, the J end by 8 bases, with 14 bases between.

The chain is built from TRBV19 and TRBJ2-7; maybe TRBD1 (6 bases). Germline V gene data show CDR1 as LNHDA and CDR2 as SQIVND (reference sequence). The V and J ends lost 3 bases and 2 bases respectively, with 11 bases between them. The CDR3 is 14 amino acids. This chain's CDR3 is CASSMRGFAYEQYF. The CDR3 region has the DNA TGTGCCAGTAGTATGAGGGGGTTTGCCTACGAGCAGTACTTC.

The chain employs TRBV7-3 and TRBJ2-2, with 11 bases aligning to TRBD1. This CDR3 is built from 17 residues. The V segment lost 7 bases and the J segment 4 bases; nucleotides outside the gene matches: 11. Germline V CDR1 and CDR2: SGHTA, FQGTGA. In nucleotides, the CDR3 is TGTGCCAGCACCTCCCGATCCGGGACAGGGGGCACCGGGGAGCTGTTTTTT. Its translation: CASTSRSGTGGTGELFF.

This clone was seen a few times. In the same sample, other DNA sequences code for this CDR3. V and J are TRBV29-1 and TRBJ2-7, with 10 bases that match TRBD1. Looked up from germline, CDR1 is SQVTM and CDR2 is ANQGSEA. J was trimmed by 4 bases and V by 6 bases; bases with no gene match: 3. The CDR3 sequence is 12 residues long. The CDR3 spells CSVRTGGYEQYF. DNA of the CDR3: TGCAGCGTAAGGACAGGGGGGTACGAGCAGTACTTC.

V gene TRBV2 combines with J gene TRBJ1-6; D is ambiguous. This CDR3 has 16 amino acids. The V end was cut by 2 bases, the J end by 7 bases, with 15 bases between. Germline lookup yields CDR1 SNHLY and CDR2 FYNNEI. The chain's CDR3 is CASSELGSAINSPLHF. The CDR3 nucleotides read TGTGCCAGCAGTGAACTGGGCTCAGCAATAAATTCACCCCTCCACTTT. The complete variable domain, with remaining parts taken from reference TRBV2 and TRBJ1-6, reads EPEVTQTPSHQVTQMGQEVILRCVPISNHLYFYWYRQILGQKVEFLVSFYNNEISEKSEIFDDQFSVERPDGSNFTLKIRSTKLEDSAMYFCASSELGSAINSPLHFGNGTRLTVT.

The V and J genes are TRBV9 and TRBJ2-7; 10 bases align to TRBD1. In germline, CDR1 is SGDLS, CDR2 YYNGEE. Trimming took 8 bases from V and 4 from J; bases not matched to a gene: 9. CDR3 length equals 14 residues. The CDR3 sequence is CASSGGTGDYEQYF. CDR3 bases: TGTGCCAGTAGTGGGGGGACAGGGGATTACGAGCAGTACTTC.

The rearrangement links TRBV18 to TRBJ2-6; D might be TRBD1 (6 bases). Germline CDR1 KGHSH, CDR2 LQKENI. CDR3 length: 15 amino acids. Trimming removed 8 bases from V and 0 bases from J, with 11 bases in between. The CDR3 nucleotides are TGTGCCAGCAAGACAGGTCGCTCTGGGGCCAACGTCCTGACTTTC. This encodes CASKTGRSGANVLTF.

V gene TRBV27 combines with J gene TRBJ2-3, with 15 bases lining up with TRBD2. CDR1 and CDR2 (germline): MNHEY, SMNVEV (reference sequence). The CDR3 is 17 amino acids. The trim removed 6 bases at V and 5 bases at J, leaving 9 bases unmatched. DNA of the CDR3: TGTGCCAGCAGCCCGCGTAGGACTAGCGGGGGGGGAGATACGCAGTATTTT. Amino acids: CASSPRRTSGGGDTQYF.

The chain links TRBV10-1 to TRBJ2-7; TRBD1 matches 9 bases. Trimming cost V 2 bases and J 3 bases; bases outside gene matches: 5. Germline assignment: CDR1 WNHNN and CDR2 SYGVQD (reference sequence). CDR3 length: 15 residues. CDR3 sequence reads: CASSEDGQGYYEQYF. The CDR3 region has the DNA TGCGCCAGCAGTGAGGATGGACAGGGGTACTACGAGCAGTACTTC.